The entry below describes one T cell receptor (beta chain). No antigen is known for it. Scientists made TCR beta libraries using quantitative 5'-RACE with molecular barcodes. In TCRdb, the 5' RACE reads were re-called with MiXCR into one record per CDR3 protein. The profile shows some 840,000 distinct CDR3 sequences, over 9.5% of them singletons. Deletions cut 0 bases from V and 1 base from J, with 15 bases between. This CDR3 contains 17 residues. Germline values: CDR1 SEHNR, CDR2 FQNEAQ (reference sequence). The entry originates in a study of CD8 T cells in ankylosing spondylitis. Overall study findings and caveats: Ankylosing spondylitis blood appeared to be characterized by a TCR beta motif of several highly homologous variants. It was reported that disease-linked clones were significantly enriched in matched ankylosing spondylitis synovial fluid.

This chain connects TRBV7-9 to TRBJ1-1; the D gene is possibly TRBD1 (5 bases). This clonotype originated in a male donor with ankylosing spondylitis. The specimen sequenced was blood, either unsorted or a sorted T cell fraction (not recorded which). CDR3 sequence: CASSLARGEGWNTEAFF. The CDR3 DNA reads TGTGCCAGCAGCTTAGCACGAGGGGAGGGTTGGAACACTGAAGCTTTCTTT.